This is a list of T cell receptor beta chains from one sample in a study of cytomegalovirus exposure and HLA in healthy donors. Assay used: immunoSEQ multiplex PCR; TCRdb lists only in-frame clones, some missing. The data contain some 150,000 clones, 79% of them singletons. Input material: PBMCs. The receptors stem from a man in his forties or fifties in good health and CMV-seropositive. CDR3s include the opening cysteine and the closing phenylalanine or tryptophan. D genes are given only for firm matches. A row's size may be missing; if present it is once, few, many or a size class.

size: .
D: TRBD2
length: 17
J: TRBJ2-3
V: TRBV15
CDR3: CATSRGKSSGRSDTQYF
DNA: TGTGCCACCAGCAGAGGGAAGTCTAGCGGGAGGAGTGATACGCAGTATTTT

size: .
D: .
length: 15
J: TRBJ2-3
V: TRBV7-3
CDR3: CASSLVGGAADTQYF
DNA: TGTGCCAGCAGCTTAGTGGGGGGAGCGGCCGATACGCAGTATTTT

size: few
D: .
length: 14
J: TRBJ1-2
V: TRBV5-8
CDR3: CASSLAGAGYGYTF
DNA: TGTGCCAGCAGCTTGGCAGGGGCGGGCTATGGCTACACCTTC

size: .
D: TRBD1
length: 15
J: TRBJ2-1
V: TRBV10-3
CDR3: CAISAPGTGIHEQFF
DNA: TGTGCCATCAGCGCCCCCGGGACAGGGATCCATGAGCAGTTCTTC

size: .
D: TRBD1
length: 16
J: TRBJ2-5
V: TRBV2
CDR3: CASSEARDRTQETQYF
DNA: TGTGCCAGCAGTGAAGCCCGGGACAGGACCCAAGAGACCCAGTACTTC

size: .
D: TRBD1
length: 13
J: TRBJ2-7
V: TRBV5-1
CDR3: CASTTQTGYEQYF
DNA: TGCGCCAGCACCACGCAGACAGGGTACGAGCAGTACTTC

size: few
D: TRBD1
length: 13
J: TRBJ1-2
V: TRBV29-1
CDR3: CSVVPGTVYGYTF
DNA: TGCAGCGTTGTCCCCGGGACAGTCTATGGCTACACCTTC

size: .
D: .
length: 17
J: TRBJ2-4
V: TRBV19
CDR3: CASSRGHTNLAKNIQYF
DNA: TGTGCCAGTAGTCGGGGACACACAAACCTAGCCAAAAACATTCAGTACTTC

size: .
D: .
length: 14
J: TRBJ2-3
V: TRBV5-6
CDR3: CASSRSPGADTQYF
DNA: TGTGCCAGCAGCCGGAGCCCTGGTGCAGATACGCAGTATTTT

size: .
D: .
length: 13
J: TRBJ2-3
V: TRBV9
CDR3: CASSVERADTQYF
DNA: TGTGCCAGCAGCGTAGAGAGGGCAGATACGCAGTATTTT

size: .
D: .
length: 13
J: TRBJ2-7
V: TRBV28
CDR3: CASRLTGGSEQYF
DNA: TGTGCCAGCAGACTCACCGGGGGTTCCGAGCAGTACTTC

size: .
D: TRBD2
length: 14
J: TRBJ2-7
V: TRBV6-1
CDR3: CASSGGRASYEQYF
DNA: TGTGCCAGCAGTGGCGGGAGGGCCAGTTACGAGCAGTACTTC

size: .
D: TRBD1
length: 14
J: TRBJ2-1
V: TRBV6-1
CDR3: CASSELQGRVEQFF
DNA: TGTGCCAGCAGTGAATTACAGGGGAGAGTTGAGCAGTTCTTC

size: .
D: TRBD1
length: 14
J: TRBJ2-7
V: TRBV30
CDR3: CAWKGPDRGFEQYF
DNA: TGTGCCTGGAAGGGGCCGGACAGGGGGTTCGAGCAGTACTTC

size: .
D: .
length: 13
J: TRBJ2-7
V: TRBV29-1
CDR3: CSVCPSSSYEQYF
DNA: TGCAGCGTCTGTCCCTCCAGCTCCTACGAGCAGTACTTC

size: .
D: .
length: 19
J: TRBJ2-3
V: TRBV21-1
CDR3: CASSKDTGEGIPGTDTQYF
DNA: TGTGCCAGCAGCAAAGATACGGGGGAGGGCATTCCAGGCACAGATACGCAGTATTTT

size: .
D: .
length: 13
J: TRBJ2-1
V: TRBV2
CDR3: CASSESSYNEQFF
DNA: TGTGCCAGCAGTGAGAGCTCCTACAATGAGCAGTTCTTC

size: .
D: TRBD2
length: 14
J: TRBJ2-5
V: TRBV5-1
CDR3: CASSPTTGGETQYF
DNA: TGCGCCAGCAGCCCCACGACGGGGGGAGAGACCCAGTACTTC

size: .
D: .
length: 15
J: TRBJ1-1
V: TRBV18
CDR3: CASSPTAGLNTEAFF
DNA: TGTGCCAGCTCACCGACGGCAGGACTAAACACTGAAGCTTTCTTT

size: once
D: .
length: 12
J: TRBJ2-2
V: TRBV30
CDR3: CAWSYYTGELFF
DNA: TGTGCCTGGAGTTACTACACCGGGGAGCTGTTTTTT

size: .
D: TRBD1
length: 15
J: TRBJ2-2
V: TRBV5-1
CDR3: CASRPRQGNTGELFF
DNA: TGCGCCAGCAGACCAAGACAGGGAAACACCGGGGAGCTGTTTTTT

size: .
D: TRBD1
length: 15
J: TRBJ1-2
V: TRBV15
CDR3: CATSRDPGTGNSNTF
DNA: TGTGCCACCAGCAGAGATCCAGGGACAGGAAATTCCAACACCTTC

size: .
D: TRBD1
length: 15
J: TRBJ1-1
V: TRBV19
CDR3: CASSPNRGRVTEAFF
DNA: TGTGCCAGTAGTCCGAACAGGGGGCGAGTCACTGAAGCTTTCTTT

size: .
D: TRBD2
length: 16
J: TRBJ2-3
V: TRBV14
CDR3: CASSQRLATSSDTQYF
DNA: TGTGCCAGCAGCCAACGACTAGCAACTAGCTCAGATACGCAGTATTTT

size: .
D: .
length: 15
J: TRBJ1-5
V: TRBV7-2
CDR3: CASSSQPDAGQPQHF
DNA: TGTGCCAGCAGCTCCCAGCCTGACGCCGGGCAGCCCCAGCATTTT

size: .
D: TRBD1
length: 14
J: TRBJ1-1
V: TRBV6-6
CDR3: CASSYSGTGAEAFF
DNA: TGTGCCAGCAGTTACTCTGGGACAGGGGCTGAAGCTTTCTTT

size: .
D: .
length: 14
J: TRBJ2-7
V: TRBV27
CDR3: CASSPRDNSYEQYF
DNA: TGTGCCAGCAGTCCTCGGGACAACTCCTACGAGCAGTACTTC

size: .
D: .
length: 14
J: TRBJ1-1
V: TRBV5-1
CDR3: CASSLASLNTEAFF
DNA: TGCGCCAGCAGCTTGGCCTCTCTGAACACTGAAGCTTTCTTT

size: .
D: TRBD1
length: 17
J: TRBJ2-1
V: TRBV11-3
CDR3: CASSPRPRQGMGNEQFF
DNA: TGTGCCAGCAGCCCAAGACCCCGACAGGGAATGGGCAATGAGCAGTTCTTC

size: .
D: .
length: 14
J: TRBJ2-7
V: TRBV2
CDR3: CASSESSRVGEQYF
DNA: TGTGCCAGCAGTGAATCCAGCCGGGTGGGCGAGCAGTACTTC

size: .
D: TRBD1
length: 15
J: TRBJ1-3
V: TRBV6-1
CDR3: CASSDSGTGGNTIYF
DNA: TGTGCCAGCAGTGACTCCGGGACAGGGGGAAACACCATATATTTT

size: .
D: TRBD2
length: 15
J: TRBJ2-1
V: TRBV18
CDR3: CASSPYSGRDDEQFF
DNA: TGTGCCAGCTCACCATATAGCGGGAGGGACGATGAGCAGTTCTTC

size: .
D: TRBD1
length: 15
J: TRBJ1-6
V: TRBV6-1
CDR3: CASATRGRGNSPLHF
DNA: TGTGCCAGCGCCACCAGGGGGCGCGGTAATTCACCCCTCCACTTT

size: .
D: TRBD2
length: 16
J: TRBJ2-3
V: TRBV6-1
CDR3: CASSEGLAGASDTQYF
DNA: TGTGCCAGCAGTGAAGGACTAGCGGGAGCTTCCGATACGCAGTATTTT

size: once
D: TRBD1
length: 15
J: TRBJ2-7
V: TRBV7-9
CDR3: CSSSLWDRVVHEQYF
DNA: TGTTCCAGCAGCTTATGGGACAGGGTAGTCCACGAGCAGTACTTC

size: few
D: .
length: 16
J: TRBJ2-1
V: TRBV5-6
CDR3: CASSLAGSSSYNEQFF
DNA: TGTGCCAGCAGCTTGGCCGGATCTAGCTCCTACAATGAGCAGTTCTTC

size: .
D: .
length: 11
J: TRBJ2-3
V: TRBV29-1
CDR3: CSVAAADTQYF
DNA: TGCAGCGTTGCCGCGGCAGATACGCAGTATTTT

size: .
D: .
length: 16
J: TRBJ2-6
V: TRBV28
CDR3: CASSLFSGAGANVLTF
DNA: TGTGCCAGCAGTTTATTTTCCGGGGCTGGGGCCAACGTCCTGACTTTC

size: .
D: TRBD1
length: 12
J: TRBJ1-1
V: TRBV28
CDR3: CATGQGNTEAFF
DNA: TGTGCCACCGGACAGGGGAACACTGAAGCTTTCTTT

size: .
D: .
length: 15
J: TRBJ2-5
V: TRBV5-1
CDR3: CASSWGPGPRETQYF
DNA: TGCGCCAGCAGCTGGGGGCCGGGACCAAGAGAGACCCAGTACTTC

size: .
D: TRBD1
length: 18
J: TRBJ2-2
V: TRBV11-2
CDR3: CASSRPKTGDTNTGELFF
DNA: TGTGCCAGCAGCCGACCCAAAACAGGGGACACGAACACCGGGGAGCTGTTTTTT

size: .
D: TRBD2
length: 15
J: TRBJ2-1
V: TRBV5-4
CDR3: CASSLGLAGGNEQFF
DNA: TGTGCCAGCAGCTTGGGACTAGCGGGAGGCAATGAGCAGTTCTTC

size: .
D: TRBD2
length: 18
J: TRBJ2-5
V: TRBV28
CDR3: CASSLFLVGRHLLKTQYF
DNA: TGTGCCAGCAGTTTATTTTTGGTCGGGAGGCACCTCCTGAAGACCCAGTACTTC

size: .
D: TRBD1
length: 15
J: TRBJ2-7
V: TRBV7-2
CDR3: CASSRRTGTAYEQYF
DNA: TGTGCCAGCAGTCGGAGAACCGGGACAGCCTACGAGCAGTACTTC

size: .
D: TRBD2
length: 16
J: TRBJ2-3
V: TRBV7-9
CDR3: CASSPSFSGSTDTQYF
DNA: TGTGCCAGCAGCCCATCCTTTAGCGGGAGCACAGATACGCAGTATTTT

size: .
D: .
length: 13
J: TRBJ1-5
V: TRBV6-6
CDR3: CASSYQGNQPQHF
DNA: TGTGCCAGCAGCTACCAGGGAAATCAGCCCCAGCATTTT

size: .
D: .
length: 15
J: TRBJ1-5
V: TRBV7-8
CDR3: CASSLGKEIHQPQHF
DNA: TGTGCCAGCAGCTTAGGGAAGGAGATCCATCAGCCCCAGCATTTT

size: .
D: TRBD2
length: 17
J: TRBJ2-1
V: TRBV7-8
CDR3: CASSLAGFVAGSNEQFF
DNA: TGTGCCAGCAGCTTAGCCGGTTTCGTAGCGGGGTCCAATGAGCAGTTCTTC

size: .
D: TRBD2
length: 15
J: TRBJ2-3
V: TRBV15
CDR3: CATATSGSRQDTQYF
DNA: TGTGCCACAGCCACTAGCGGGAGTAGGCAAGATACGCAGTATTTT

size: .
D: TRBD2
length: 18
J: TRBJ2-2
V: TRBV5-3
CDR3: CARSPRAGLAGFIGELFF
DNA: TGTGCCAGAAGCCCAAGGGCCGGACTAGCGGGATTTATCGGGGAGCTGTTTTTT